Presented here are 8 T cell receptor beta chains from one specimen sequenced in a study of blood T cell repertoires in COVID-19. Libraries were prepared by immunoSEQ multiplex PCR; TCRdb keeps only in-frame clonotypes and omits some of them. Of 150,000 to 180,000 clones listed, about 89% were seen once; the top ten hold 0.45% to 0.65%. What was sequenced was peripheral blood. These receptors all come from a man between 45 and 60 years old with acute or convalescent COVID-19.

The DNA of the CDR3 is TGTGCCAGCAGCCAAAGCGCCCCAGATACGCAGTATTTT. Amino acid sequence: CASSQSAPDTQYF. This chain uses TRBV9 with TRBJ2-3; D gene uncertain. Trimming pared 4 bases from V and 4 bases from J, leaving 10 bases between. This CDR3 has 13 amino acids. Germline values: CDR1 SGDLS, CDR2 YYNGEE.

The chain has TRBV4-1 and TRBJ2-3, with 9 bases fitting TRBD2. Trimming removed 2 bases from V and 2 bases from J; junction bases left unmatched: 5. This CDR3 has 16 amino acids. From germline, CDR1 is MGHRA and CDR2 YSYEKL. The CDR3: CASSQMTSGTTDTQYF. DNA for the CDR3: TGCGCCAGCAGCCAAATGACTAGCGGCACCACAGATACGCAGTATTTT.

The chain carries TRBV2 and TRBJ1-1; a weak D match, TRBD1 (6 bases). Between the trimmed V and J ends, which lost 6 bases and 1 base, there was a span of 12 bases. The CDR3 totals 14 residues. Germline lookup yields CDR1 SNHLY and CDR2 FYNNEI. This CDR3 reads CASRKNRENTEAFF. The CDR3 DNA reads as TGTGCCAGCAGAAAAAACAGGGAGAACACTGAAGCTTTCTTT.

The chain recombines TRBV7-9 with TRBJ2-6, with TRBD2 matching over 7 bases. Germline values: CDR1 SEHNR, CDR2 FQNEAQ (reference sequence). J was trimmed by 0 bases and V by 4 bases; bases with no gene match: 3. CDR3 length: 16 amino acids. The CDR3 is CASSYSGGSGANVLTF. The CDR3 bases are TGTGCCAGCAGCTACTCGGGGGGCTCTGGGGCCAACGTCCTGACTTTC.

The rearrangement uses TRBV15 and TRBJ2-1; 9 bases are a match to TRBD2. In germline, CDR1 is LNHNV, CDR2 YYDKDF (reference sequence). The CDR3 extends over 14 amino acids. With 5 bases clipped from V and 7 bases from J, the junction kept 6 bases outside the gene matches. DNA for the CDR3: TGTGCCACCAGCTTCCGACTAGCGGAGAATGAGCAGTTCTTC. It codes for CATSFRLAENEQFF.

J is TRBJ2-2 and V is TRBV6-1; the D gene is possibly TRBD1 (6 bases). The V end was cut by 2 bases, the J end by 5 bases, with 15 bases between. This CDR3 spans 16 amino acids. Germline-derived CDR1 and CDR2 are MNHNS and SASEGT. The CDR3 nucleotides read TGTGCCAGCAGTGAATTGGGGACAACACGTACCGGGGAGCTGTTTTTT. This codes for CASSELGTTRTGELFF.

The CDR3 region is CASSLAGGSSPLHF. In DNA form, the CDR3 reads TGTGCCAGCAGCTTAGCCGGGGGGAGTTCACCCCTCCACTTT. This sequence joins TRBV7-9 and TRBJ1-6; tentative D call: TRBD1 (5 bases). The germline V and J ends were trimmed by 0 bases and 9 bases, with 9 bases remaining between them. The germline V gene has CDR1 SEHNR and CDR2 FQNEAQ (reference sequence). The CDR3 consists of 14 residues.

Turning to this clone: An end of the junction does not agree with germline; a read error may underlie this. The rearrangement uses TRBV19 and TRBJ2-5, with TRBD2 identical over 10 bases. The CDR3 covers 15 residues. Germline CDR1 and CDR2: LNHDA and SQIVND (reference sequence). CDR3 sequence: CASRIAGGDQETQYF. The CDR3, as DNA: TGTGCCAGTAGGATAGCGGGGGGCGACCAAGAGACCCAGTACTTC.